The rows below give T cell receptor beta chains drawn from one sample of a study of blood T cells in healthy people across ages. TCRdb called the 5' RACE reads again in MiXCR, with one record for every CDR3 protein. The sample carries fewer than 2,000,000 distinct CDR3 sequences, about 39% recorded once. Sequenced: blood. The receptors were sampled from a human donor in good health. Both conserved end residues are part of each CDR3. The D gene is left open where the match is weak. Size is stated for part of the rows, as once, few or many counts, or as a class when the clone is expanded.

V	size	D	J	CDR3	DNA
TRBV11-3	NA	TRBD2	TRBJ2-2	CANSPGGGSSTGELFF	TGTGCCAACAGCCCGGGCGGGGGATCGAGCACCGGGGAGCTGTTTTTT
TRBV6-4	NA	NA	TRBJ1-1	CASSDSGVNTEAFF	TGTGCCAGCAGTGACTCGGGCGTGAACACTGAAGCTTTCTTT
TRBV7-2	few	TRBD1	TRBJ1-1	CASSLVIQGDTEAFF	TGTGCCAGCAGCTTAGTTATCCAGGGGGACACTGAAGCTTTCTTT
TRBV7-2	few	NA	TRBJ1-1	CASSSRDGGEAFF	TGTGCCAGCAGCTCCCGGGACGGGGGAGAAGCTTTCTTT
TRBV10-3	NA	NA	TRBJ1-2	CAISELLASYGYTF	TGTGCCATCAGTGAGCTTCTAGCTAGCTATGGCTACACCTTC
TRBV7-9	few	NA	TRBJ1-6	CASSATGTNYSPLHF	TGTGCCAGCAGCGCGACCGGGACGAATTATTCACCCCTCCACTTT
TRBV29-1	NA	NA	TRBJ2-1	CSVEETLPGGLNEQFF	TGCAGCGTTGAAGAAACACTGCCGGGGGGCCTCAATGAGCAGTTCTTC
TRBV7-9	few	NA	TRBJ2-7	CASSLWDMVEYEQYF	TGTGCCAGCAGCCTATGGGACATGGTCGAGTACGAGCAGTACTTC
TRBV7-9	NA	TRBD1	TRBJ1-5	CASMKEGQGTQPQHF	TGTGCCAGCATGAAGGAAGGACAGGGGACCCAGCCCCAGCATTTT
TRBV6-2/TRBV6-3	few	TRBD1	TRBJ1-2	CASSYAAATGDSYGYTF	TGTGCCAGCAGTTACGCAGCTGCGACAGGGGACTCCTATGGCTACACCTTC
TRBV7-8	NA	NA	TRBJ2-1	CASSPQQFLEQFF	TGTGCCAGCAGCCCTCAGCAATTTTTGGAGCAGTTCTTC
TRBV6-6	NA	NA	TRBJ1-2	CASSLQGPNYCYTF	TGTGCCAGCAGTCTACAGGGCCCCAACTATTGCTACACCTTC
TRBV10-3	NA	NA	TRBJ2-1	CAISDLAGQGSYNEQFF	TGTGCCATCAGTGACCTAGCGGGACAGGGGTCCTACAATGAGCAGTTCTTC
TRBV7-2	NA	NA	TRBJ2-5	CASSSYGAVGETQYF	TGTGCCAGCAGCTCCTACGGGGCGGTAGGGGAGACCCAGTACTTC
TRBV9	few	TRBD2	TRBJ2-3	CASSVSGGMGAQYF	TGTGCCAGCAGCGTAAGCGGGGGGATGGGGGCGCAGTATTTT
TRBV11-2	many	NA	TRBJ1-2	CASSLDLGYGYTF	TGTGCCAGCAGCTTGGACCTTGGCTATGGCTACACCTTC
TRBV12-3/TRBV12-4	NA	NA	TRBJ2-3	CASSYGAHTGTQYF	TGTGCCAGCAGTTATGGGGCCCACACTGGTACGCAGTATTTT
TRBV7-2	few	NA	TRBJ2-7	CASSLELVGFSYEQYF	TGTGCCAGCAGCTTAGAGTTGGTCGGGTTCTCCTACGAGCAGTACTTC
TRBV12-3/TRBV12-4	few	NA	TRBJ1-1	CASRDHQGDTEAFF	TGTGCCAGCAGGGATCATCAAGGGGACACTGAAGCTTTCTTT
TRBV12-3/TRBV12-4	NA	NA	TRBJ2-3	CASSSRPRADAQYF	TGTGCCAGCAGTTCCAGACCGAGGGCAGATGCGCAGTATTTT
TRBV20-1	NA	TRBD1	TRBJ1-5	CSARGWDRNQPQHF	TGCAGTGCTAGAGGTTGGGACAGGAATCAGCCCCAGCATTTT
TRBV7-2	few	NA	TRBJ1-2	CASSPPQASYGYTF	TGTGCCAGCAGCCCCCCACAGGCCTCCTATGGCTACACCTTC
TRBV12-3/TRBV12-4	few	NA	TRBJ1-1	CASSFMLGTEAFF	TGTGCCAGCAGTTTTATGTTGGGCACTGAAGCTTTCTTT
TRBV20-1	NA	NA	TRBJ1-2	CSAAEVVSYGYTF	TGCAGTGCTGCGGAGGTTGTGAGCTATGGCTACACCTTC
TRBV4-1	NA	NA	TRBJ1-2	CASSQDTRAGYGYTF	TGCGCCAGCAGCCAAGATACGAGGGCTGGCTATGGCTACACCTTC
TRBV7-2	NA	NA	TRBJ1-1	CASSLVPGEAFF	TGTGCCAGCAGCTTAGTGCCGGGGGAAGCTTTCTTT
TRBV9	many	NA	TRBJ2-7	CASSPGHLYEQYF	TGTGCCAGCTCACCGGGACACCTCTACGAGCAGTACTTC
TRBV29-1	few	NA	TRBJ2-3	CSAYTDVADTQYF	TGCAGCGCCTACACGGACGTGGCAGATACGCAGTATTTT
TRBV4-3	many	TRBD2	TRBJ2-3	CASSQAVAGRTDTQYF	TGCGCCAGCAGCCAAGCGGTAGCGGGGCGCACAGATACGCAGTATTTT
TRBV6-4	many	TRBD1	TRBJ1-2	CASSDSTGGGYTF	TGTGCCAGCAGTGACTCGACAGGGGGCGGCTACACCTTC
TRBV28	NA	NA	TRBJ2-3	CASSHGGVRTDTQYF	TGTGCCAGCAGTCATGGCGGGGTTCGGACAGATACGCAGTATTTT
TRBV6-6	NA	NA	TRBJ2-7	CASNNQGGGHYEQYF	TGTGCCAGCAATAACCAGGGTGGGGGCCACTACGAGCAGTACTTC
TRBV20-1	NA	TRBD1	TRBJ2-7	CSASGSGGLGEQYF	TGCAGTGCCAGCGGGTCAGGGGGCTTAGGCGAGCAGTACTTC
TRBV9	NA	NA	TRBJ1-5	CASSGEGDQPQHF	TGTGCCAGCAGTGGGGAGGGGGATCAGCCCCAGCATTTT
TRBV20-1	NA	NA	TRBJ1-2	CSARLGHMYGYTF	TGCAGCGCTAGATTGGGCCATATGTATGGCTACACCTTC
TRBV20-1	NA	TRBD1	TRBJ2-4	CSARKQGYIQYF	TGCAGTGCTAGAAAACAGGGGTACATTCAGTACTTC
TRBV7-9	once	NA	TRBJ1-2	CASSSNQANYGYTF	TGTGCCAGCAGCTCTAACCAAGCAAACTATGGCTACACCTTC
TRBV3-1	NA	NA	TRBJ2-3	CASSPIVSGDTQYF	TGTGCCAGCAGCCCAATAGTAAGCGGAGATACGCAGTATTTT
TRBV27	NA	TRBD1	TRBJ2-1	CASSSSGGVLNEQFF	TGTGCCAGCAGTTCGTCAGGGGGCGTCTTAAATGAGCAGTTCTTC
TRBV20-1	NA	TRBD1	TRBJ2-7	CSARSPGQGEYEQYF	TGCAGTGCTAGATCCCCGGGACAGGGGGAGTACGAGCAGTACTTC
TRBV27	few	TRBD1	TRBJ2-2	CANSFKGANTGELFF	TGTGCCAACAGTTTCAAGGGGGCTAACACCGGGGAGCTGTTTTTT
TRBV7-2	few	TRBD1	TRBJ2-1	CASSLGQGMGEQFF	TGTGCCAGCAGCTTAGGACAGGGTATGGGTGAGCAGTTCTTC
TRBV10-3	NA	TRBD1	TRBJ1-1	CAISDPDRGLRGTEAFF	TGTGCCATCAGTGACCCGGACAGGGGGCTAAGGGGCACTGAAGCTTTCTTT
TRBV3-1	few	TRBD1	TRBJ2-1	CASSQTGGYNEQFF	TGCGCCAGCAGCCAGACAGGGGGCTACAATGAGCAGTTCTTC
TRBV7-9	few	TRBD1	TRBJ2-5	CASSRDRGRYF	TGTGCCAGCAGCCGGGACAGGGGCAGGTACTTC
TRBV12-3/TRBV12-4	few	TRBD1	TRBJ2-5	CASSFRTGGETQYF	TGTGCCAGCAGTTTCCGGACAGGCGGGGAGACCCAGTACTTC
TRBV7-6	few	NA	TRBJ2-6	CASSSLRGLLTGANVLTF	TGTGCCAGCAGCTCCCTGCGGGGACTCCTAACTGGGGCCAACGTCCTGACTTTC
TRBV4-1	few	TRBD1	TRBJ2-1	CASSLQDRVNEQFF	TGCGCCAGCAGCCTACAGGACAGGGTCAATGAGCAGTTCTTC
TRBV4-1	NA	NA	TRBJ2-6	CASSQDPLPLDTGANVLTF	TGCGCCAGCAGCCAAGATCCCCTCCCCTTAGATACTGGGGCCAACGTCCTGACTTTC
TRBV7-6	NA	NA	TRBJ2-1	CASSFATGPGGEQFF	TGTGCCAGCAGCTTTGCGACAGGACCCGGGGGTGAGCAGTTCTTC
TRBV4-3	NA	NA	TRBJ1-1	CASSRDGVFLGEAFF	TGCGCCAGCAGCCGAGACGGCGTATTTTTGGGTGAAGCTTTCTTT
TRBV4-3	NA	NA	TRBJ1-2	CASSQDPRGDRNGCTF	TGCGCCAGCAGCCAAGACCCAAGGGGAGATCGGAATGGCTGCACCTTC
TRBV7-8	NA	NA	TRBJ2-3	CASSFRGGPGDTQYF	TGTGCCAGCAGCTTTAGGGGGGGGCCCGGAGATACGCAGTATTTT
TRBV27	NA	NA	TRBJ2-6	CASTRGGANVLTF	TGTGCCAGCACCAGGGGTGGGGCCAACGTCCTGACTTTC
TRBV6-2/TRBV6-3	many	NA	TRBJ2-7	CASSYSYYEQYF	TGTGCCAGCAGTTACTCCTACTACGAGCAGTACTTC
TRBV11-3	NA	NA	TRBJ1-1	CASSFARSPRTEAFF	TGTGCCAGCAGCTTTGCTAGGTCCCCCAGGACTGAAGCTTTCTTT
TRBV4-3	NA	TRBD1	TRBJ1-4	CASSPGRTGLLGKLFF	TGCGCCAGCAGCCCTGGGCGGACAGGACTTCTCGGGAAACTGTTTTTT
TRBV20-1	NA	TRBD1	TRBJ1-5	CSAELGTVYQPQHF	TGCAGTGCCGAATTGGGGACAGTCTATCAGCCCCAGCATTTT